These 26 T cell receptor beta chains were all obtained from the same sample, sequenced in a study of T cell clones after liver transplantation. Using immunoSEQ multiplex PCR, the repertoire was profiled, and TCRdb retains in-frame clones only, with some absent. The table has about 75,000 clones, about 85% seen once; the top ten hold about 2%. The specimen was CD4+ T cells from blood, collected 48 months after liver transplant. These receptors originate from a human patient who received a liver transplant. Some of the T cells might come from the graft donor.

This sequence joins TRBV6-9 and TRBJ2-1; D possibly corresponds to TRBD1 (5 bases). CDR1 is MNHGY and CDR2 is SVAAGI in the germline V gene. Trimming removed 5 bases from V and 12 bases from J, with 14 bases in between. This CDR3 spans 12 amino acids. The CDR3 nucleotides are TGTGCCAGCAGTCACTGGGATACAGGGCAGTTCTTC. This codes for CASSHWDTGQFF.

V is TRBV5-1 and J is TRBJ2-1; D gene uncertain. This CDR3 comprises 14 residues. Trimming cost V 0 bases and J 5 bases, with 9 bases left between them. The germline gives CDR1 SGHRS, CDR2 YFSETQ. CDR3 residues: CASSLAGVHNEQFF. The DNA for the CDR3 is TGCGCCAGCAGCTTGGCCGGAGTTCACAATGAGCAGTTCTTC.

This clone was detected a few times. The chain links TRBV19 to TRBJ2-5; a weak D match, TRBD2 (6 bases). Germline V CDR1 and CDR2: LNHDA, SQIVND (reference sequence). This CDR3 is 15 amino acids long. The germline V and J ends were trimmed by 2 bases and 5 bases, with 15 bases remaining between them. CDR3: CASSIMRGAKETQYF. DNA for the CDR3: TGTGCCAGTAGTATAATGCGGGGAGCCAAGGAGACCCAGTACTTC.

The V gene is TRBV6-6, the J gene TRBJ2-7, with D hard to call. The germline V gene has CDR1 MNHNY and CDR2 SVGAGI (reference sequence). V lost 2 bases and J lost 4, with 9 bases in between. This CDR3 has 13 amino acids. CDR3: CASSYGQTYEQYF. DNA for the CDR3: TGTGCCAGCAGTTACGGGCAGACATACGAGCAGTACTTC.

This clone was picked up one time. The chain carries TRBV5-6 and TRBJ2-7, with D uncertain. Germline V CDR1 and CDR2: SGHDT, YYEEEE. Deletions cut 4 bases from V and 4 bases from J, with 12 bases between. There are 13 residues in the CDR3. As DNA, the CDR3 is TGTGCCAGCAGCCGCCTCTTAGGTTACGAGCAGTACTTC. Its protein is CASSRLLGYEQYF.

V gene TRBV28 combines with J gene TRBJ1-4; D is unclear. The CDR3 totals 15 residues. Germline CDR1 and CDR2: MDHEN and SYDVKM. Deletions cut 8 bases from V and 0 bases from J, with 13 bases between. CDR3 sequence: CASLGRAATNEKLFF. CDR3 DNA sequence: TGTGCCAGCTTGGGTAGAGCTGCAACTAATGAAAAACTGTTTTTT.

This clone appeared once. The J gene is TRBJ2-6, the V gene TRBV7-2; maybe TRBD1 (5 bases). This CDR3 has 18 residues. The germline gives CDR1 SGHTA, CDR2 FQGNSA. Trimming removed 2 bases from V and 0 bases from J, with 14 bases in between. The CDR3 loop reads CASSLYNRPSSGANVLTF. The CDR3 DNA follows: TGTGCCAGCAGCTTATACAACAGGCCTAGCTCTGGGGCCAACGTCCTGACTTTC.

CDR3 amino acids: CASSLGRDLLSYEQYF. CDR3 nucleotides: TGTGCCAGCAGCTTGGGGCGGGACCTTCTCTCCTACGAGCAGTACTTC. The V and J genes are TRBV5-5 and TRBJ2-7; TRBD2 might be the D (6 bases). The germline CDR1 and CDR2 sequences are SGHKS and YYEKEE (reference sequence). This CDR3 is 16 amino acids long. Trimming took off 0 bases at V and 0 bases at J, with 13 bases between the two ends. Full variable domain (rest looked up from reference TRBV5-5 and TRBJ2-7): DAGVTQSPTHLIKTRGQQVTLRCSPISGHKSVSWYQQVLGQGPQFIFQYYEKEERGRGNFPDRFSARQFPNYSSELNVNALLLGDSALYLCASSLGRDLLSYEQYFGPGTRLTVT.

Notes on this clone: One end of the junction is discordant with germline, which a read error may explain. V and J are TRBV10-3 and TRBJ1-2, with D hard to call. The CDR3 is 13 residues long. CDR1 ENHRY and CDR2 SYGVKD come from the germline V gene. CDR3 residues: CAINEVLGGGYTF. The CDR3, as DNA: TGTGCCATCAATGAGGTTCTCGGAGGTGGCTACACCTTC.

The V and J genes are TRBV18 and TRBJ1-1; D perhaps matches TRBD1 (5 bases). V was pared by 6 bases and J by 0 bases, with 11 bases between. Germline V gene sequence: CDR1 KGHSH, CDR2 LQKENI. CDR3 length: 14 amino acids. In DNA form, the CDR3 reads TGTGCCAGCTCCCCCCAGGGTGTGAACACTGAAGCTTTCTTT. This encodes CASSPQGVNTEAFF. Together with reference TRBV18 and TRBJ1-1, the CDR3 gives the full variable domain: NAGVMQNPRHLVRRRGQEARLRCSPMKGHSHVYWYRQLPEEGLKFMVYLQKENIIDESGMPKERFSAEFPKEGPSILRIQQVVRGDSAAYFCASSPQGVNTEAFFGQGTRLTVV.

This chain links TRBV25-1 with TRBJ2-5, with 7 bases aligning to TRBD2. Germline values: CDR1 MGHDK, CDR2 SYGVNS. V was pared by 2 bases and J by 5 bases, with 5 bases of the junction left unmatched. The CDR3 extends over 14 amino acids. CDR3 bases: TGTGCCAGCAGTGAACAGCCTAGCGGTGAGACCCAGTACTTC. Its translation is CASSEQPSGETQYF.

The CDR3 DNA follows: TGTGCCAGTAAAAGGACAGGGGACCAAGAGACCCAGTACTTC. This translates into CASKRTGDQETQYF. V gene TRBV19 combines with J gene TRBJ2-5; 9 nucleotides line up with TRBD1. Per germline, CDR1 LNHDA and CDR2 SQIVND (reference sequence). The CDR3 is 14 residues long. The V segment lost 7 bases and the J segment 0 bases; nucleotides outside the gene matches: 3. The full variable domain, its missing parts supplied by reference TRBV19 and TRBJ2-5, is DGGITQSPKYLFRKEGQNVTLSCEQNLNHDAMYWYRQDPGQGLRLIYYSQIVNDFQKGDIAEGYSVSREKKESFPLTVTSAQKNPTAFYLCASKRTGDQETQYFGPGTRLLVL.

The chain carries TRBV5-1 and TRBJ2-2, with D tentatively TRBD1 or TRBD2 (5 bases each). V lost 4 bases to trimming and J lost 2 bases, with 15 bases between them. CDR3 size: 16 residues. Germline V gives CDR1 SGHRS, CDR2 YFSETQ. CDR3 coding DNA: TGCGCCAGCAGCCGGGACGGACCTTTTAACACCGGGGAGCTGTTTTTT. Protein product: CASSRDGPFNTGELFF.

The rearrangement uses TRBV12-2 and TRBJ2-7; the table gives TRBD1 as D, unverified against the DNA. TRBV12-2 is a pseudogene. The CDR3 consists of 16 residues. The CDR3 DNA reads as TGTGCAAGTCGCCCCAAGGACAGGGAACACTCCTACGAGCAGTACTTC. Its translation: CASRPKDREHSYEQYF.

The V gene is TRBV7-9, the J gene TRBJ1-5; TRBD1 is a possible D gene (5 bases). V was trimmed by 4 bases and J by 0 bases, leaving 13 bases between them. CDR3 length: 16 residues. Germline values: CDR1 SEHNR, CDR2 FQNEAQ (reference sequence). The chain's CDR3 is CASSSRGGTSNQPQHF. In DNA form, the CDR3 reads TGTGCCAGCAGCTCCCGGGGGGGGACTAGCAATCAGCCCCAGCATTTT.

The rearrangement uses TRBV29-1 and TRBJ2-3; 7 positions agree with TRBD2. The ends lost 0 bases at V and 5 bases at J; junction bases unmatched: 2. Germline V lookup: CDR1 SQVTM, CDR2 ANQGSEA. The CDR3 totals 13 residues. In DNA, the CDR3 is TGCAGCGTTGAAGAGGGGGGGAGAGATACGCAGTATTTT. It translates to CSVEEGGRDTQYF.

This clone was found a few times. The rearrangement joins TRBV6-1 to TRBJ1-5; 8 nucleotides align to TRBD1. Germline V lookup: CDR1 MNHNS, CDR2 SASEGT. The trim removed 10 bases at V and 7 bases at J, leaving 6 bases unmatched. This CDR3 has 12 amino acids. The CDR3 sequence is CAKGQGGQPQHF. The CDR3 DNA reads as TGTGCCAAAGGACAGGGAGGGCAGCCCCAGCATTTT.

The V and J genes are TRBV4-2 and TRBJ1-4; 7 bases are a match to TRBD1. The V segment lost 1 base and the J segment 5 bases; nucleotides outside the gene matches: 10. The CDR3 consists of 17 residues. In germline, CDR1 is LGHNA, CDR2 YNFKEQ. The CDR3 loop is CASSQGRSGTVNEKLFF. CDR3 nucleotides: TGTGCCAGCAGCCAAGGGAGATCCGGGACAGTGAATGAAAAACTGTTTTTT.

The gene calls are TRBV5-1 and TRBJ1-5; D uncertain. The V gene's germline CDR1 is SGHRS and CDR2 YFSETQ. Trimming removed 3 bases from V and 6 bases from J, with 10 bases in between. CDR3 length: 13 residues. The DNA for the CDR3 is TGCGCCAGCAGCTACACGGTAGGTCAGCCCCAGCATTTT. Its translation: CASSYTVGQPQHF.

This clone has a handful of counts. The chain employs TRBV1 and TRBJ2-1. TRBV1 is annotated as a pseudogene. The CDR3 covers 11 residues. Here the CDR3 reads CTSSQECEQFF. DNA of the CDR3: TGCACCAGCAGCCAAGAATGCGAGCAGTTCTTC.

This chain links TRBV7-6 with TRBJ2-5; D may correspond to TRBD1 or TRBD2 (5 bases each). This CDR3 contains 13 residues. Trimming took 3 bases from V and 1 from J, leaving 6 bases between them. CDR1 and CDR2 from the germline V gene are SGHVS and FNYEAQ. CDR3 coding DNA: TGTGCCAGCAGCTTTGGGGGCCAAGAGACCCAGTACTTC. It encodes CASSFGGQETQYF.

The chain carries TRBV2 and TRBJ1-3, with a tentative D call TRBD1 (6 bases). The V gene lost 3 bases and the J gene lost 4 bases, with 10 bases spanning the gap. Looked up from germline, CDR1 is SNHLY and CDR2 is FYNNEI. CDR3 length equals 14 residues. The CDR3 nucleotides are TGTGCCAGCAGTGACTCCAGGGGAGGAAACACCATATATTTT. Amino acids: CASSDSRGGNTIYF. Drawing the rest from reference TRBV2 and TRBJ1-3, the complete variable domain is EPEVTQTPSHQVTQMGQEVILRCVPISNHLYFYWYRQILGQKVEFLVSFYNNEISEKSEIFDDQFSVERPDGSNFTLKIRSTKLEDSAMYFCASSDSRGGNTIYFGEGSWLTVV.

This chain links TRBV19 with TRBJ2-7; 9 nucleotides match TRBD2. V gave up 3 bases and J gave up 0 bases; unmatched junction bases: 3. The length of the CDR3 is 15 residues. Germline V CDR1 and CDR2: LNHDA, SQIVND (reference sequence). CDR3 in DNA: TGTGCCAGTAGTATTAGCGGGGGCAGCTCCTACGAGCAGTACTTC. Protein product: CASSISGGSSYEQYF.

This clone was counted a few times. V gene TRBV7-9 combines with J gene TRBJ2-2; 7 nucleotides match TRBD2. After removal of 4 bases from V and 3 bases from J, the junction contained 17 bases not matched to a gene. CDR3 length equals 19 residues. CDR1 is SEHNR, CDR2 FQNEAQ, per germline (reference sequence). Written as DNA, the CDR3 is TGTGCCAGCAGCTCACTTCCTATCCTTCTAGCGGAGCACACCGGGGAGCTGTTTTTT. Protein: CASSSLPILLAEHTGELFF. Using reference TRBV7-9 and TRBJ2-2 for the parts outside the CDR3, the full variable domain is DTGVSQNPRHKITKRGQNVTFRCDPISEHNRLYWYRQTLGQGPEFLTYFQNEAQLEKSRLLSDRFSAERPKGSFSTLEIQRTEQGDSAMYLCASSSLPILLAEHTGELFFGEGSRLTVL.

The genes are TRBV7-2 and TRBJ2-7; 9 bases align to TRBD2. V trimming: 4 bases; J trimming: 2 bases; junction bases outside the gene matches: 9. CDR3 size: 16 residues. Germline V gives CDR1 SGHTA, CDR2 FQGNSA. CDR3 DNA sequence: TGTGCCAGCAGCTCCCTGACTAGCGGTTTAGCCTACGAGCAGTACTTC. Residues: CASSSLTSGLAYEQYF.

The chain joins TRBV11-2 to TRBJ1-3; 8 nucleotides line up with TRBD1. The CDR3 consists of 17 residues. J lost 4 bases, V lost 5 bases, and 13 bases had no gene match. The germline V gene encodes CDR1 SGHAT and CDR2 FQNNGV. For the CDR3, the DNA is TGTGCCAGCAGCCCCTTGGGCCAGGGGGCGGCGGGAAACACCATATATTTT. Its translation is CASSPLGQGAAGNTIYF. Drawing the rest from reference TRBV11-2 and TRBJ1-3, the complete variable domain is EAGVAQSPRYKIIEKRQSVAFWCNPISGHATLYWYQQILGQGPKLLIQFQNNGVVDDSQLPKDRFSAERLKGVDSTLKIQPAKLEDSAVYLCASSPLGQGAAGNTIYFGEGSWLTVV.